Each of the 14 T cell receptor beta chains below was sequenced from the same sample in a study of STAT5B mutations in CD4+ large granular lymphocyte leukemia (dated by TCRdb to between 2021 and 2024). The method behind the library was the immunoSEQ multiplex PCR assay. Here the immuneACCESS table is served through TCRdb, limited to in-frame sequences with V and J called. Missing clones are a known gap in these copies; in checked studies unresolved V genes cover under half, and the rest lacks a known reason. The sample profile shows about 30,000 clones; 65% to 80% of them were found once. The ten largest clones take up about 1.9% of the sample. What was sequenced was CD4+ T cells from blood buffy coats. These receptors were taken from a human donor in good health.

The CDR3 loop is CASSFLRGANEKLFF. CDR3 sequence (DNA): TGCGCCAGCAGCTTCCTCAGAGGGGCTAATGAAAAACTGTTTTTT. This chain joins TRBV5-1 and TRBJ1-4; perhaps TRBD1 as D (5 bases). There are 15 residues in the CDR3. CDR1 and CDR2 (germline): SGHRS, YFSETQ. The V end was cut by 2 bases, the J end by 3 bases, with 11 bases between.

V is TRBV6-5 and J is TRBJ2-7; TRBD2 aligns across 7 bases. The CDR3 is 11 amino acids. The germline V gene encodes CDR1 MNHEY and CDR2 SVGAGI. V lost 8 bases to trimming and J lost 5 bases; unmatched junction nucleotides: 3. The CDR3 reads CASGRANEQYF. As DNA, the CDR3 is TGTGCCAGCGGGAGGGCCAACGAGCAGTACTTC.

This clone was picked up a small number of times. The chain links TRBV7-9 to TRBJ2-7; 11 positions agree with TRBD1. V trimming: 4 bases; J trimming: 3 bases; junction bases outside the gene matches: 5. CDR3 length equals 15 residues. Germline CDR1 is SEHNR and CDR2 is FQNEAQ (reference sequence). DNA of the CDR3: TGTGCCAGCAGCTCCTGGGACAGGGGGAACTACGAGCAGTACTTC. Its protein is CASSSWDRGNYEQYF.

This clone was seen a handful of times. The J gene is TRBJ1-2, the V gene TRBV29-1, with D perhaps matching TRBD1 (6 bases). V was shortened by 2 bases and J by 8 bases, with 12 bases between the two germline ends. Germline V gene data show CDR1 as SQVTM and CDR2 as ANQGSEA. The CDR3 length is 12 residues. In DNA, the CDR3 is TGCAGCGTTGAATGGCCGGGGGGCGGCTACACCTTC. Its translation is CSVEWPGGGYTF.

V gene TRBV18 combines with J gene TRBJ1-4, with 9 bases matching TRBD1. This CDR3 has 15 residues. Germline-derived CDR1 and CDR2 are KGHSH and LQKENI. Trimming at V came to 3 bases and at J to 7 bases, leaving 6 bases not matched to a gene. The CDR3 reads CASSPGQGRSEKLFF. The CDR3 bases are TGTGCCAGCTCACCCGGACAGGGGAGGAGTGAAAAACTGTTTTTT.

This chain joins TRBV19 and TRBJ1-5, with 9 bases matching TRBD1. The germline CDR1 and CDR2 sequences are LNHDA and SQIVND (reference sequence). The J segment lost 0 bases and the V segment lost 7 bases, leaving 4 bases of the junction unmatched. The CDR3 is made up of 15 amino acids. CDR3 residues: CASTRDRASNQPQHF. Written as DNA, the CDR3 is TGTGCCAGTACCAGGGACAGGGCTAGCAATCAGCCCCAGCATTTT.

The chain has TRBV4-2 and TRBJ2-5, with 9 bases matching TRBD2. J was trimmed by 4 bases and V by 1 base; bases with no gene match: 7. The germline V gene encodes CDR1 LGHNA and CDR2 YNFKEQ. The CDR3 runs to 16 residues. The CDR3 DNA follows: TGTGCCAGCAGCCAAGGGTCCGGACTAGCGAGAGAGACCCAGTACTTC. Translated, it gives CASSQGSGLARETQYF.

The chain employs TRBV6-5 and TRBJ2-7; 9 positions match TRBD1. Germline loops: CDR1 MNHEY, CDR2 SVGAGI. Trimming cost V 7 bases and J 0 bases; bases outside gene matches: 1. The CDR3 runs to 13 residues. CDR3 in DNA: TGTGCCAGCACGGGACAGGGCTCCTACGAGCAGTACTTC. Encoded protein: CASTGQGSYEQYF.

In this sample, this clone turned up a few times. This chain joins TRBV6-1 and TRBJ2-2; no reliable D call. The CDR3 loop spans 13 amino acids. V lost 5 bases to trimming and J lost 1 base, with 5 bases between them. Germline values: CDR1 MNHNS, CDR2 SASEGT. DNA of the CDR3: TGTGCCAGCAGTCCTCTGAACACCGGGGAGCTGTTTTTT. Protein: CASSPLNTGELFF.

The V and J genes are TRBV7-3 and TRBJ2-3; TRBD2 is a possible D gene (6 bases). The V gene lost 4 bases and the J gene lost 1 base, with 12 bases spanning the gap. Germline CDR1 SGHTA, CDR2 FQGTGA. There are 15 residues in the CDR3. CDR3 sequence reads: CASSSSAGGTDTQYF. The CDR3 nucleotides read TGTGCCAGCAGCTCTTCAGCGGGCGGCACAGATACGCAGTATTTT. Together with reference TRBV7-3 and TRBJ2-3, the CDR3 gives the full variable domain: GAGVSQTPSNKVTEKGKYVELRCDPISGHTALYWYRQSLGQGPEFLIYFQGTGAADDSGLPNDRFFAVRPEGSVSTLKIQRTERGDSAVYLCASSSSAGGTDTQYFGPGTRLTVL.

The J gene is TRBJ2-6, the V gene TRBV7-2; D gene ambiguous. Germline V lookup: CDR1 SGHTA, CDR2 FQGNSA. Trimming cost V 3 bases and J 4 bases, with 13 bases left between them. The CDR3 has 16 amino acids. The CDR3 is CASSLVSRSGANVLTF. The CDR3 DNA sequence: TGTGCCAGCAGCTTGGTCTCCCGCTCGGGGGCCAACGTCCTGACTTTC. Looking up the rest from reference TRBV7-2 and TRBJ2-6 gives the full variable domain: GAGVSQSPSNKVTEKGKDVELRCDPISGHTALYWYRQSLGQGLEFLIYFQGNSAPDKSGLPSDRFSAERTGGSVSTLTIQRTQQEDSAVYLCASSLVSRSGANVLTFGAGSRLTVL.

This sequence joins TRBV7-2 and TRBJ2-2; the match to TRBD2 covers 11 bases. The germline V gene encodes CDR1 SGHTA and CDR2 FQGNSA. This CDR3 has 17 amino acids. Trimming at V came to 1 base and at J to 6 bases, leaving 7 bases not matched to a gene. CDR3 bases: TGTGCCAGCAGCTTAGTAGCGGGAGGGATGCGGTCCGGGGAGCTGTTTTTT. Protein product: CASSLVAGGMRSGELFF.

The gene calls are TRBV9 and TRBJ1-4, with TRBD1 matching 7 bases. CDR1 is SGDLS, CDR2 YYNGEE, per germline. The CDR3 is made up of 15 amino acids. The V and J ends lost 4 bases and 4 bases, in that order; junction bases with no gene match: 7. The CDR3 DNA reads as TGTGCCAGCAGCCTGGGGACAGTCTTTAATGAAAAACTGTTTTTT. Protein product: CASSLGTVFNEKLFF. Based on the CDR3 plus reference TRBV9 and TRBJ1-4, the full variable domain is DSGVTQTPKHLITATGQRVTLRCSPRSGDLSVYWYQQSLDQGLQFLIQYYNGEERAKGNILERFSAQQFPDLHSELNLSSLELGDSALYFCASSLGTVFNEKLFFGSGTQLSVL.

This chain joins TRBV6-6 and TRBJ2-5; D gene ambiguous. This CDR3 has 13 residues. Germline lookup yields CDR1 MNHNY and CDR2 SVGAGI (reference sequence). Trimming stripped 6 bases from V and 4 bases from J, with 12 bases between. CDR3 sequence: CASSLKYRETQYF. The CDR3 DNA sequence: TGTGCCAGCAGCCTCAAATATAGAGAGACCCAGTACTTC.